This T cell receptor beta chain was recorded in a study of T cell changes during pregnancy in multiple sclerosis. The CDR3 is made up of 15 amino acids. V was pared by 5 bases and J by 2 bases, with 14 bases between. Germline CDR1 is SGHDN and CDR2 is FVKESK. Generated by immunoSEQ multiplex PCR, the TCRdb table keeps only in-frame clones and is missing some. The sample carries 60,000 to 70,000 clones, around 91% recorded once. Sample: peripheral blood, taken after pregnancy. The chain combines TRBV14 with TRBJ2-3; D possibly corresponds to TRBD1 (6 bases). The source is a female donor in good health, enrolled as a control in a pregnancy study. CDR3 bases: TGTGCCAGCAGCTCGGACAGAACCATCACAGATACGCAGTATTTT. This codes for CASSSDRTITDTQYF.